This T cell receptor beta chain appears in the sequencing data of a study of CD8 T cells in Susac syndrome. Germline V CDR1 and CDR2: SQVTM, ANQGSEA. With 4 bases removed from V and 2 bases from J, the gap between germline ends came to 9 bases. This CDR3 is 13 amino acids long. Sequencing of TCR beta was undertaken in CD8+ and CD4+ T cells derived from blood. The TEMRA cells underwent FACS enrichment, while the CD8+ and CD4+ T cells underwent negative isolation. RNA amounts of roughly 0.45 to 1 ug underwent reverse transcription with random hexamers. TCRdb passed the immunoSEQ multiplex PCR reads through MiXCR, listing each CDR3 protein once. This sample has some 110,000 distinct CDR3 sequences, with approximately 93% found just once.

This receptor was identified in a human donor with multiple sclerosis. Sequenced: CD8+ T cells from PBMCs. The V and J genes are TRBV29-1 and TRBJ2-1; no reliable D call. The CDR3 DNA follows: TGCAGCGTTGTGGCGGATCCCTACAATGAGCAGTTCTTC. Translating it yields CSVVADPYNEQFF.